This T cell receptor beta chain was observed in a study of beta chain features in type 1 diabetes. In the study overall: Researchers looked at over 100,000,000 sorted cells across all samples. Points from the study as a whole: Significant though moderate, a shortening of TCRB CDR3s appeared in all four CD4+ subsets of Type 1 diabetes patients. In the patient group, naive, central memory and Treg TCRB repertoires seemed more alike than in the healthy donor group.

The study reverse transcribed the entire isolated RNA, so it sequenced expressed TCRB transcripts. The assay was immunoSEQ multiplex PCR, and TCRdb's table has in-frame clones only and misses some. The data show 500,000 to 850,000 clones, over 11% seen once. By way of CD45RO/CCR7/CD25/CD127/CD95/CD27, the CD4+ regulatory, stem cell-like memory, central memory and naive cells were sorted. About this clone: Its antigen is unknown.

V shed 1 base and J 8 bases; nucleotides not matched to a gene: 7. Per germline, CDR1 MGHDK and CDR2 SYGVNS. The length of the CDR3 is 14 residues. This clonotype originated in a man between 18 and 35 years old with type 1 diabetes. The J gene is TRBJ1-2, the V gene TRBV25-1; 7 nucleotides agree with TRBD1. Sequenced input: naive CD4+ T cells from blood. CDR3 in DNA: TGTGCCAGCAGTGAATTCGCAGGGGGAAGCGGCTACACCTTC. Protein sequence: CASSEFAGGSGYTF.